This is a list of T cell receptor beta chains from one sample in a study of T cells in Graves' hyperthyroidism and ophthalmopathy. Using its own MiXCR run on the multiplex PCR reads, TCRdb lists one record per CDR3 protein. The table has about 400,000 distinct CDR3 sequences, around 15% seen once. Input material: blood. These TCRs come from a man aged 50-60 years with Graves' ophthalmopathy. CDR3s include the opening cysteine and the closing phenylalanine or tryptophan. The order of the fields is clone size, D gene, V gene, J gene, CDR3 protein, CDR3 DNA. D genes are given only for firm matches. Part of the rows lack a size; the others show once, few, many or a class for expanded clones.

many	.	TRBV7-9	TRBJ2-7	CASSSLPWEQYF	TGTGCCAGCAGCTCTTTACCGTGGGAGCAGTACTTC
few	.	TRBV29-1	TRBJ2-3	CSVEGLSDTQYF	TGCAGCGTTGAGGGACTTTCAGATACGCAGTATTTT
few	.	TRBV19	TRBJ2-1	CASRRAGHPNEQFF	TGTGCCAGCAGAAGGGCGGGGCACCCAAATGAGCAGTTCTTC
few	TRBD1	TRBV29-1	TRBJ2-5	CSARPRTGGQETQYF	TGCAGCGCGCGCCCCAGGACAGGGGGTCAAGAGACCCAGTACTTC
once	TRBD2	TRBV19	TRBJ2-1	CASSTSGRSFSYNEQFF	TGTGCCAGTAGTACTAGCGGGAGGTCCTTCTCCTACAATGAGCAGTTCTTC
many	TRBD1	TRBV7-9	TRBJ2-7	CASRGQGSEQYF	TGTGCCAGCAGGGGACAGGGTTCGGAGCAGTACTTC
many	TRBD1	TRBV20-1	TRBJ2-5	CSAPRQGARRGLQGETQYF	TGCAGTGCACCGAGACAGGGGGCGCGACGGGGGCTCCAAGGGGAGACCCAGTACTTC
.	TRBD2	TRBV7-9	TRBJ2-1	CASNGWTSGNEQFF	TGTGCCAGCAATGGCTGGACTAGCGGCAATGAGCAGTTCTTC
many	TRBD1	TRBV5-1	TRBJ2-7	CASLPGQGIADEQYF	TGCGCCAGCCTTCCGGGACAGGGGATTGCGGACGAGCAGTACTTC
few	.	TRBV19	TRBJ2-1	CASKSSYNEQFF	TGTGCCAGTAAGAGTTCCTACAATGAGCAGTTCTTC
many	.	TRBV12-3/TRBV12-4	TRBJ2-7	CASSSQGGPVLEQYF	TGTGCCAGCAGTTCCCAGGGCGGGCCAGTGTTAGAGCAGTACTTC
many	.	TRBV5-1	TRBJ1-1	CASSLEGGMSTEAFF	TGCGCCAGCAGCTTGGAGGGGGGAATGAGCACTGAAGCTTTCTTT
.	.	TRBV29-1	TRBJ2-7	CSVVPGKDEQYF	TGCAGCGTTGTTCCAGGGAAAGACGAGCAGTACTTC
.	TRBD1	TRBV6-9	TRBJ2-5	CASSFHWQGARETQYF	TGTGCCAGCAGTTTTCACTGGCAGGGGGCGAGGGAGACCCAGTACTTC
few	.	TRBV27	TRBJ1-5	CASSADRLVQPQHF	TGTGCCAGCAGCGCAGACAGGCTAGTTCAGCCCCAGCATTTT
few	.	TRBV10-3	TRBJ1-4	CAISDSRGNEKLFF	TGTGCCATCAGTGATTCAAGGGGGAATGAAAAACTGTTTTTT
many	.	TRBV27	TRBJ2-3	CASRRALGTDTQYF	TGTGCCAGCAGAAGGGCCCTCGGCACAGATACGCAGTATTTT
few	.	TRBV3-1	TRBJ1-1	CASSRSIADTEAFF	TGTGCCAGCAGCCGTAGTATTGCGGACACTGAAGCTTTCTTT
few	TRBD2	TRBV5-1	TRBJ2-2	CASSWGRAGVGAGELFF	TGCGCCAGCAGCTGGGGCCGGGCGGGAGTAGGCGCCGGGGAGCTGTTTTTT
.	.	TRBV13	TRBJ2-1	CASSVDSHNEQFF	TGTGCCAGCAGCGTGGACTCCCACAATGAGCAGTTCTTC
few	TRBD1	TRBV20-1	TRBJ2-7	CSASTGGEQYF	TGCAGTGCTAGTACAGGGGGCGAGCAGTACTTC
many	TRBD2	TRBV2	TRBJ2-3	CASKAGEVFDTDTQYF	TGTGCCAGCAAAGCGGGAGAAGTTTTCGACACAGATACGCAGTATTTT
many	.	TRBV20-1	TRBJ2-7	CSAHRPSGGKDEQYF	TGCAGTGCCCATCGACCGAGTGGAGGGAAGGACGAGCAGTACTTC
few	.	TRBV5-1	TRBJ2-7	CASSLALAPGQLEQYF	TGCGCCAGCAGCTTGGCCTTAGCGCCCGGGCAGCTCGAGCAGTACTTC
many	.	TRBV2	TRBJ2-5	CASTRDHQETQYF	TGTGCCAGCACGAGAGACCACCAAGAGACCCAGTACTTC
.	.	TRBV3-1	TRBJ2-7	CASSQEGQGRGEQYF	TGTGCCAGCAGCCAAGAAGGGCAGGGCAGGGGCGAGCAGTACTTC
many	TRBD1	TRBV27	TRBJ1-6	CASSSGQGDSPLHF	TGTGCCAGCAGTTCTGGACAGGGGGATTCACCCCTCCACTTT
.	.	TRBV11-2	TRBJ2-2	CASSSSKAGELFF	TGTGCCAGCAGCTCCAGTAAGGCCGGGGAGCTGTTTTTT
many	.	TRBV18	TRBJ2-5	CASSPVPQETQYF	TGTGCCAGCTCACCTGTCCCCCAAGAGACCCAGTACTTC
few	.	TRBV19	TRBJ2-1	CASSRTGSTAGPYNEQFF	TGTGCCAGTAGTCGGACAGGGTCTACAGCGGGGCCCTACAATGAGCAGTTCTTC
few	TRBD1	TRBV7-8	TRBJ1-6	CASSQGQGGNSPLHF	TGTGCCAGCAGCCAAGGACAGGGAGGTAATTCACCCCTCCACTTT
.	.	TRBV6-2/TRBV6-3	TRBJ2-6	CASSYVGANVLTF	TGTGCCAGCAGTTATGTTGGGGCCAACGTCCTGACTTTC
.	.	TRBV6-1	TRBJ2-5	CASSEALLETQYF	TGTGCCAGCAGTGAAGCGCTTCTTGAGACCCAGTACTTC
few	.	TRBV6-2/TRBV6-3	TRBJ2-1	CASSETTQGEQFF	TGTGCCAGCAGTGAAACGACACAGGGAGAGCAGTTCTTC
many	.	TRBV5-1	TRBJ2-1	CASSVDWNNEQFF	TGCGCCAGCAGCGTGGACTGGAACAATGAGCAGTTCTTC
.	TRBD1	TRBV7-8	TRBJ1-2	CASSSRSVYRGLGGYTF	TGTGCCAGCAGCTCCCGTTCCGTCTACAGGGGGCTTGGTGGCTACACCTTC
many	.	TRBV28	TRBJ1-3	CASSFGSLSGNTIYF	TGTGCCAGCAGTTTTGGCAGCCTCTCTGGAAACACCATATATTTT
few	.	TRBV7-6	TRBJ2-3	CASSLRTGTDTQYF	TGTGCCAGCAGCTTGAGGACCGGTACAGATACGCAGTATTTT
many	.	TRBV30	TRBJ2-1	CAWSGVNEQFF	TGTGCCTGGAGTGGCGTCAATGAGCAGTTCTTC
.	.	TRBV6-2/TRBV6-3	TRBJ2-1	CASSTRDNEQFF	TGTGCCAGCAGCACTCGGGACAATGAGCAGTTCTTC
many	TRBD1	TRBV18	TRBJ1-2	CASSPGQGFHRAGYTF	TGTGCCAGCTCACCAGGACAGGGGTTCCACCGTGCTGGCTACACCTTC
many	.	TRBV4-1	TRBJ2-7	CASGVSLSYEQYF	TGCGCCAGCGGGGTTTCCCTCTCCTACGAGCAGTACTTC
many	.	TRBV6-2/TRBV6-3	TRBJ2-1	CASSQNEQFF	TGTGCCAGCAGCCAGAATGAGCAGTTCTTC
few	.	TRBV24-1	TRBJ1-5	CATSISGQAQPQHF	TGTGCCACCAGTATCTCAGGGCAAGCCCAGCCCCAGCATTTT
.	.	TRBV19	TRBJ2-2	CARKPAENTGELFF	TGTGCCAGGAAACCCGCGGAGAACACCGGGGAGCTGTTTTTT